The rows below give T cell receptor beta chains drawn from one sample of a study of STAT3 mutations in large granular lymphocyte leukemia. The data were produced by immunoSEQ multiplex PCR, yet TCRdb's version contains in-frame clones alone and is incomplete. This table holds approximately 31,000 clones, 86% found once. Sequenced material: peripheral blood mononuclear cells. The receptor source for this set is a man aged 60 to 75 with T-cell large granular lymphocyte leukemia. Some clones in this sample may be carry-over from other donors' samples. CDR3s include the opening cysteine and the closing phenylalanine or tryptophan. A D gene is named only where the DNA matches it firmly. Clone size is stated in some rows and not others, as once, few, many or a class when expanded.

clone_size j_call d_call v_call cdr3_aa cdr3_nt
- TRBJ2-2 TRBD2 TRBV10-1 CASSELSGSSTGELFF TGCGCCAGCAGTGAACTAAGCGGGAGCTCAACCGGGGAGCTGTTTTTT
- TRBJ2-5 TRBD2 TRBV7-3 CASSPSGYQETQYF TGTGCCAGCAGCCCTAGCGGTTACCAAGAGACCCAGTACTTC
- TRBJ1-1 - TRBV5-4 CASSLDTGGGPTEAFF TGTGCCAGCAGCTTGGACACAGGAGGGGGGCCCACTGAAGCTTTCTTT
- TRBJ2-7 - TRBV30 CAWSRPPRQTATYEQYF TGTGCCTGGAGTCGGCCCCCCCGACAGACTGCCACCTACGAGCAGTACTTC
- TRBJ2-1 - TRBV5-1 CASRPGQPSSYNEQFF TGCGCCAGCCGGCCGGGCCAACCGAGCTCCTACAATGAGCAGTTCTTC
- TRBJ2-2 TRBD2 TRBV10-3 CAIRGSGTGELFF TGTGCCATCCGCGGGAGCGGCACCGGGGAGCTGTTTTTT
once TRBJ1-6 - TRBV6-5 CASSARQYNSPLHF TGTGCCAGCAGTGCCCGACAGTATAATTCACCCCTCCACTTT
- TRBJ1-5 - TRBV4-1 CASSQDYEAASRFSQPQHF TGCGCCAGCAGCCAAGATTATGAGGCTGCCTCGCGATTCAGTCAGCCCCAGCATTTT
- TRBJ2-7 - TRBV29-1 CSVEDSGVVGFEQYF TGCAGCGTTGAAGATTCTGGGGTAGTGGGCTTCGAGCAGTACTTC
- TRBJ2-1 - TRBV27 CASSSPYNEQFF TGTGCCAGCAGCTCCCCCTACAATGAGCAGTTCTTC
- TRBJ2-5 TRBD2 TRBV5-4 CASSDSLAGQETQYF TGTGCCAGCAGCGATTCTTTAGCGGGGCAAGAGACCCAGTACTTC
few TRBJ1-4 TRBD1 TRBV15 CATSSGTGEKLFF TGTGCCACCAGCAGTGGGACAGGGGAAAAACTGTTTTTT
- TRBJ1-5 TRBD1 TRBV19 CASRGQEQSNQPQHF TGTGCCAGTAGGGGACAGGAACAAAGCAATCAGCCCCAGCATTTT
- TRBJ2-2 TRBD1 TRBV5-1 CASSQDRPFPGELFF TGCGCCAGCAGCCAGGACAGGCCTTTCCCCGGGGAGCTGTTTTTT
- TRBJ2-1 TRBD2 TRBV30 CARAAGVATEQFF TGTGCCAGGGCAGCGGGAGTGGCTACTGAGCAGTTCTTC
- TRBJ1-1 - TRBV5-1 CASSLPRNTEAFF TGCGCCAGCAGCCTCCCCAGGAACACTGAAGCTTTCTTT
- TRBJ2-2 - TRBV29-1 CSVQNAGELFF TGCAGCGTACAGAACGCCGGGGAGCTGTTTTTT
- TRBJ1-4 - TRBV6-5 CASSLGGKLFF TGTGCCAGCAGTTTAGGTGGGAAACTGTTTTTT
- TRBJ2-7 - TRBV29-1 CSVGGPGGYEQYF TGCAGCGTTGGGGGACCCGGGGGTTACGAGCAGTACTTC
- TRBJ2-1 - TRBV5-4 CASSTWTVYNEQFF TGTGCCAGCAGCACCTGGACCGTATACAATGAGCAGTTCTTC
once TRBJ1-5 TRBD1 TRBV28 CASSLGGGADQPQHF TGTGCCAGCAGTTTAGGAGGGGGCGCCGATCAGCCCCAGCATTTT
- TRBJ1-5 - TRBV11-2 CASSFGVSNQPQHF TGTGCCAGCAGCTTCGGAGTGAGCAATCAGCCCCAGCATTTT
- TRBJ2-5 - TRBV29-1 CSVDSGIRETQYF TGCAGCGTTGATTCAGGGATTAGGGAGACCCAGTACTTC
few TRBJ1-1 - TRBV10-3 CAISETALNTEAFF TGTGCCATCAGTGAGACAGCCTTGAACACTGAAGCTTTCTTT
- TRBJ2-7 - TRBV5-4 CASSLVLGAYEQYF TGTGCCAGCAGCTTGGTTCTGGGGGCCTACGAGCAGTACTTC
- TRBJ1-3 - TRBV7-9 CASSPRGGRDGNTIYF TGTGCCAGCAGCCCCCGGGGGGGCAGGGACGGAAACACCATATATTTT
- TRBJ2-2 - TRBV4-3 CASSQDSSPGELFF TGCGCCAGCAGCCAAGATTCTAGCCCCGGGGAGCTGTTTTTT
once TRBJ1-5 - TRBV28 CASSLFRSRDQPQHF TGTGCCAGCAGTTTATTCAGGAGTAGGGATCAGCCCCAGCATTTT
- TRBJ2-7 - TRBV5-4 CASSLRRVGEQYF TGTGCCAGCAGCTTGCGCAGGGTCGGCGAGCAGTACTTC
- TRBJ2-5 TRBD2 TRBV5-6 CASSFGTSLTLETQYF TGTGCCAGCAGCTTTGGGACTAGCTTGACACTAGAGACCCAGTACTTC
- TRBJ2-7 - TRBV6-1 CASSQLGLAPYEQYF TGTGCCAGCAGTCAACTAGGACTGGCGCCCTACGAGCAGTACTTC
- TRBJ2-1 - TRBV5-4 CASSLGQGGWNEQFF TGTGCCAGCAGCTTGGGTCAGGGCGGCTGGAATGAGCAGTTCTTC
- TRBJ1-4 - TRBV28 CASSLIGLGNEKLFF TGTGCCAGCAGTTTAATCGGGCTGGGTAATGAAAAACTGTTTTTT
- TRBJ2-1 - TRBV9 CASSVDTRGRWDEQFF TGTGCCAGCAGCGTGGACACACGGGGTCGATGGGATGAGCAGTTCTTC
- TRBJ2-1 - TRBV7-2 CASSSAGDWLNEQFF TGTGCCAGCAGCTCCGCTGGGGACTGGCTCAATGAGCAGTTCTTC
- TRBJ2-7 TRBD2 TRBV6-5 CASRTSGGSYEQYF TGTGCCAGCAGAACTAGCGGCGGATCCTACGAGCAGTACTTC
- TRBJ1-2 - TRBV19 CASRGVLKGGGEYGYTF TGTGCCAGTAGGGGGGTCTTGAAGGGAGGAGGCGAGTATGGCTACACCTTC